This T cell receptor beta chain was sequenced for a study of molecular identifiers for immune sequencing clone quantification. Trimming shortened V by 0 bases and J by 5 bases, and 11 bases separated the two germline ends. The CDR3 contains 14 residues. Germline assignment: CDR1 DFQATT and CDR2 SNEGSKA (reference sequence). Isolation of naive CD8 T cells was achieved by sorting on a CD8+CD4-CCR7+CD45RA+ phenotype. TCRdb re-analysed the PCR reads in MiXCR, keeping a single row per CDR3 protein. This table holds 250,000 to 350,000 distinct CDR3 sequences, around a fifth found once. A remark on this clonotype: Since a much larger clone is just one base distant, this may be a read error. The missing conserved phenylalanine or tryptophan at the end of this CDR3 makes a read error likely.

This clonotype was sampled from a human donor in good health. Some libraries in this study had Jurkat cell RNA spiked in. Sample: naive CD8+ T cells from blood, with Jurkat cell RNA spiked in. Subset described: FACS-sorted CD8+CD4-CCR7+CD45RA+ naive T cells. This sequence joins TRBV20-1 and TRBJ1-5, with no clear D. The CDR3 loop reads CSARDRQPDQPQHL. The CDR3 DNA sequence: TGCAGTGCTAGAGATCGGCAGCCCGATCAGCCCCAGCATCTT.